The clone carrying this T cell receptor beta chain appeared a few times. What it binds is not known. The V end lost 1 base, the J end lost 6 bases, and 9 bases lay between the germline ends. This CDR3 is built from 13 residues. The data were taken from a study of T-cell memory formation after mild COVID-19. Each CDR3 protein gets one entry after TCRdb re-called the 5' RACE reads with MiXCR. This table holds some 340,000 distinct CDR3 sequences, 10% to 15% found once. Findings and limits, study-wide: Clones that contracted clustered mainly in CM and EM if CD4+ and in EMRA if CD8+.

The V call is TRBV12-3 or TRBV12-4, the J call TRBJ1-1; D is perhaps TRBD1 (5 bases). The receptor comes from a man younger than 35 who had mild COVID-19 (a few samples of this study predate the infection). Cell type and time point are not known. Input material: PBMCs or a T cell subset sorted from them (not recorded which). The CDR3 protein is CASSLERDAEAFF. The DNA for the CDR3 is TGTGCCAGCAGTTTAGAACGGGACGCTGAAGCTTTCTTT.